This T cell receptor (beta chain) was retrieved from a study of blood T cell repertoires in COVID-19. As for the study in general: Acute and convalescent COVID-19 specimens originated in the United States, Italy and Spain. Sources were T cells, B-cell-depleted T cells, or PBMCs; the material itself was cDNA or gDNA.

The CDR3 covers 13 residues. Germline V gene lookup returns CDR1 MNHEY and CDR2 SMNVEV (reference sequence). V dropped 6 bases and J dropped 0 bases, with 8 bases sitting between them. In this sample, this clone turned up once. The protocol was immunoSEQ multiplex PCR, while the TCRdb copy is restricted to in-frame clones and leaves out a portion. The sample has more than 200,000 clones; around 85% are singletons. Sequencing used peripheral blood. V and J are TRBV27 and TRBJ2-5, with D unresolved. The receptor comes from a man aged 35 to 55 with acute or convalescent COVID-19. The DNA for the CDR3 is TGTGCCAGCAGCCCGAGGTACCAAGAGACCCAGTACTTC. Protein: CASSPRYQETQYF.